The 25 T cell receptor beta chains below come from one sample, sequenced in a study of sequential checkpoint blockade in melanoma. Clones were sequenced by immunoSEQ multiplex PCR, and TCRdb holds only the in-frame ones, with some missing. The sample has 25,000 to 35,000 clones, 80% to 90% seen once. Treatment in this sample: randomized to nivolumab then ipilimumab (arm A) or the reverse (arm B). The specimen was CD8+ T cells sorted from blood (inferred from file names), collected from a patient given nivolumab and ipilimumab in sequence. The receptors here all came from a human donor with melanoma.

This CDR3 reads CASRETGHRFLETQYF. In nucleotides, the CDR3 is TGTGCCAGCAGGGAAACCGGGCACAGGTTTTTAGAGACCCAGTACTTC. This chain uses TRBV7-2 with TRBJ2-5; tentatively, D is TRBD1 (5 bases). The CDR3 runs 16 residues. V lost 6 bases, J lost 4 bases, and 21 bases lay in between. In germline, CDR1 is SGHTA, CDR2 FQGNSA. Full variable domain (outside the CDR3, taken from reference TRBV7-2 and TRBJ2-5): GAGVSQSPSNKVTEKGKDVELRCDPISGHTALYWYRQSLGQGLEFLIYFQGNSAPDKSGLPSDRFSAERTGGSVSTLTIQRTQQEDSAVYLCASRETGHRFLETQYFGPGTRLLVL.

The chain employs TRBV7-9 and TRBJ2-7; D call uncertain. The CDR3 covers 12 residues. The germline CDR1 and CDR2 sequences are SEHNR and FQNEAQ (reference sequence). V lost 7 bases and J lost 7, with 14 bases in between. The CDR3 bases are TGTGCCAGCATCCTCTCCCCGAGGGAGCAGTACTTC. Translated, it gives CASILSPREQYF.

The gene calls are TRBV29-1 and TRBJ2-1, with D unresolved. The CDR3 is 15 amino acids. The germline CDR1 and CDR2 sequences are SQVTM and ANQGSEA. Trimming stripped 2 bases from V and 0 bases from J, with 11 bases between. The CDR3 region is CSVERGTSSYNEQFF. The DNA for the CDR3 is TGCAGCGTTGAAAGAGGTACAAGCTCCTACAATGAGCAGTTCTTC.

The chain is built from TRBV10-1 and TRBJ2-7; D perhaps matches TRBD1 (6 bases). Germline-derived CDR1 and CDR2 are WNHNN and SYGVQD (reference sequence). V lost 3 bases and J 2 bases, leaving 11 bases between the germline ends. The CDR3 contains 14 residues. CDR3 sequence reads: CASSEYDRTYEQYF. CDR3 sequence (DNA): TGCGCCAGCAGTGAATATGACAGGACCTACGAGCAGTACTTC.

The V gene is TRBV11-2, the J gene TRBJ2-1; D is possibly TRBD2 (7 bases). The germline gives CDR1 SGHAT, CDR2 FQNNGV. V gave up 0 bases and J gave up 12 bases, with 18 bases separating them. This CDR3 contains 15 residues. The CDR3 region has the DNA TGTGCCAGCAGCTTAGATCCCGGGGGGCTAATAGGGCAGTTCTTC. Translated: CASSLDPGGLIGQFF.

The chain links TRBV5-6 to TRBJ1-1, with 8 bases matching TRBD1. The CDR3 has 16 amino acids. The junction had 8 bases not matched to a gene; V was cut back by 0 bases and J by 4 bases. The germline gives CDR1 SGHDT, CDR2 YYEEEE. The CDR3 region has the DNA TGTGCCAGCAGCTTGGGACAGGGGTGGGTAACCACTGAAGCTTTCTTT. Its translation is CASSLGQGWVTTEAFF.

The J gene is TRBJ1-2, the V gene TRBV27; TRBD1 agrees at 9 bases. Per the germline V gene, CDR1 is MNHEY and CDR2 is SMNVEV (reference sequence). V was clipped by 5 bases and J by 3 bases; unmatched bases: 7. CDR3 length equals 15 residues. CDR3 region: CASSPGQGPHYGYTF. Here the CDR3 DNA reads TGTGCCAGCAGTCCGGGACAGGGCCCCCACTATGGCTACACCTTC.

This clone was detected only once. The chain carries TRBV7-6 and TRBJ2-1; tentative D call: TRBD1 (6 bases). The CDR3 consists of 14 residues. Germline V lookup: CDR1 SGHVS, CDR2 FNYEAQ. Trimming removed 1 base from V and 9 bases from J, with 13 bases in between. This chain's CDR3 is CASSLGARGTEQFF. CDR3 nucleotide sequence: TGTGCCAGCAGCTTAGGGGCCAGGGGAACTGAGCAGTTCTTC. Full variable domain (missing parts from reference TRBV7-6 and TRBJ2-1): GAGVSQSPRYKVTKRGQDVALRCDPISGHVSLYWYRQALGQGPEFLTYFNYEAQQDKSGLPNDRFSAERPEGSISTLTIQRTEQRDSAMYRCASSLGARGTEQFFGPGTRLTVL.

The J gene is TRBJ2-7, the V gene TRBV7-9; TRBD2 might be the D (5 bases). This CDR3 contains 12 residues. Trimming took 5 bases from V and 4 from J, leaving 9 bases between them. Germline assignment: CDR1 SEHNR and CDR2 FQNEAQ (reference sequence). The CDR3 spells CASSPRGYEQYF. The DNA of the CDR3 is TGTGCCAGCAGCCCTCGGGGATACGAGCAGTACTTC.

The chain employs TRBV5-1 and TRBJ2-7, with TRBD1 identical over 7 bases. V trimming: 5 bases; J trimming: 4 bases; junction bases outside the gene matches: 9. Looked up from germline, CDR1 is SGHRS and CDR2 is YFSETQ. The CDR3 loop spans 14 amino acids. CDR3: CASSQGGLRYEQYF. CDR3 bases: TGCGCCAGCAGTCAAGGGGGCTTGAGGTACGAGCAGTACTTC.

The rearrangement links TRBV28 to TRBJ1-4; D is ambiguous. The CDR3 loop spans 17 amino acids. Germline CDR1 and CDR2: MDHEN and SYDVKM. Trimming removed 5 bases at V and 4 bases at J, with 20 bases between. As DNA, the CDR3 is TGTGCCAGCAGTACAAGGGAGAGGCGGGTGGTTAATGAAAAACTGTTTTTT. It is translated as CASSTRERRVVNEKLFF.

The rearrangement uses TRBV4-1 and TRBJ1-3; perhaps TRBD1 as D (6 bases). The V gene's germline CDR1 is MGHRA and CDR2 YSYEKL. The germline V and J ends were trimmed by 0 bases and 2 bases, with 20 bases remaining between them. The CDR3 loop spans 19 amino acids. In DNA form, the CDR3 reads TGCGCCAGCAGCCAAGAGGGCAGGGGCCCGCGCCGTCCTGGAAACACCATATATTTT. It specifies CASSQEGRGPRRPGNTIYF.

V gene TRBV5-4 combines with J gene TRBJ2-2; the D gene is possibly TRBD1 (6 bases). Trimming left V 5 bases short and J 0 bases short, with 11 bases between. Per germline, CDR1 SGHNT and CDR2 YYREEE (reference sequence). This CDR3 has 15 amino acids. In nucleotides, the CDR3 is TGTGCCAGCAGTCCCGGGACAACGAACACCGGGGAGCTGTTTTTT. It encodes CASSPGTTNTGELFF.

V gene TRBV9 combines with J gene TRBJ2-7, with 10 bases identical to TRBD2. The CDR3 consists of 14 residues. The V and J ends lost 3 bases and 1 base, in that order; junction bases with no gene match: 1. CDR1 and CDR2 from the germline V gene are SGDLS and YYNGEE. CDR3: CASSETSGSYEQYF. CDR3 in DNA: TGTGCCAGCAGCGAGACTAGCGGGTCCTACGAGCAGTACTTC.

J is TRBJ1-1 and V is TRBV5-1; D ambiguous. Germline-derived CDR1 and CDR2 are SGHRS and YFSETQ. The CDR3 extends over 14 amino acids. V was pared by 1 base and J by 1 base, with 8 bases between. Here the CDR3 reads CASSLRGPNTEAFF. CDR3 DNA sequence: TGCGCCAGCAGCTTGAGAGGGCCGAACACTGAAGCTTTCTTT.

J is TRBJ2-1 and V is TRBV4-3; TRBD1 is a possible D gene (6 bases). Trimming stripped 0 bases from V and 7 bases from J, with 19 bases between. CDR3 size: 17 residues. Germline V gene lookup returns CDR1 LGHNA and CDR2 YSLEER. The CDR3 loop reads CASSQDPSYREGNEQFF. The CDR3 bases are TGCGCCAGCAGCCAAGATCCGAGTTACAGGGAAGGGAATGAGCAGTTCTTC.

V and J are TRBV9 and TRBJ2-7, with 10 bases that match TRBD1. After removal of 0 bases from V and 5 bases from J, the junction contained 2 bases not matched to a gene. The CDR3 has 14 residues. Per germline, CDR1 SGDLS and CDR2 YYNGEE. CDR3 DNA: TGTGCCAGCAGCGTAGGGACAGGGGGGGACGAGCAGTACTTC. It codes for CASSVGTGGDEQYF.

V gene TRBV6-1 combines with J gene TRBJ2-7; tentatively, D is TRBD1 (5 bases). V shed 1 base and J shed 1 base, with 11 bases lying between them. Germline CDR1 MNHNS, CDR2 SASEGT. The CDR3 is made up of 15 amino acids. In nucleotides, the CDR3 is TGTGCCAGCAGTGAAGACGTTGGGGCATCCTACGAGCAGTACTTC. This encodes CASSEDVGASYEQYF.

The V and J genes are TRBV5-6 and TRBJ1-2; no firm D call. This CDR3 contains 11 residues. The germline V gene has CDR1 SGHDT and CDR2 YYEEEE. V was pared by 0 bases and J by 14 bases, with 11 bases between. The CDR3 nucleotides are TGTGCCAGCAGCTTGGGTCCGGGGAAGACCTTC. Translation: CASSLGPGKTF.

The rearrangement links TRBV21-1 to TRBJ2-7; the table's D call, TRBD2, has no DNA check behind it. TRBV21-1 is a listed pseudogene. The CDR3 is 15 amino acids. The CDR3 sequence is CASRKPGLQSYEQYF. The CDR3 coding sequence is TGTGCCAGCAGGAAACCGGGACTCCAATCCTACGAGCAGTACTTC.

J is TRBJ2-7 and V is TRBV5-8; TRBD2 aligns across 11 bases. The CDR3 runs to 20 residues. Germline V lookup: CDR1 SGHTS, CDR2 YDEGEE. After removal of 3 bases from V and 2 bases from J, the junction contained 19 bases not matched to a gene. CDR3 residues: CASSSWGRGLAADETYEQYF. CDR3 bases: TGTGCCAGCAGCTCGTGGGGGAGGGGACTAGCGGCCGATGAAACCTACGAGCAGTACTTC.

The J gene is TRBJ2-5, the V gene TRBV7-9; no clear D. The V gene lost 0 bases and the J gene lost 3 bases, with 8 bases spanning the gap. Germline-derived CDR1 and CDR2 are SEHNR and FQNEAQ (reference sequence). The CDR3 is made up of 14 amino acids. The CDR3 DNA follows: TGTGCCAGCAGCTTAGCTTACAGAAAAGAGACCCAGTACTTC. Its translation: CASSLAYRKETQYF. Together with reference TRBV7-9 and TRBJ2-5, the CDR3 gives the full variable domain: DTGVSQNPRHKITKRGQNVTFRCDPISEHNRLYWYRQTLGQGPEFLTYFQNEAQLEKSRLLSDRFSAERPKGSFSTLEIQRTEQGDSAMYLCASSLAYRKETQYFGPGTRLLVL.

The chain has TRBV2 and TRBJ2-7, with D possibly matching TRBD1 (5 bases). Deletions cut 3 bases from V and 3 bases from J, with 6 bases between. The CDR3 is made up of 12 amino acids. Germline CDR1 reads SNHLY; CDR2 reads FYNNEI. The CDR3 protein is CASSDRVYEQYF. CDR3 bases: TGTGCCAGCAGTGACAGGGTCTACGAGCAGTACTTC.

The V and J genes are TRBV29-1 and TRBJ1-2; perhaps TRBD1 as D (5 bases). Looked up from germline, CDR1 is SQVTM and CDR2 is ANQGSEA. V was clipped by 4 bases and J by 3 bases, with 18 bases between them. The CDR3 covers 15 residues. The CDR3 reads CSVGLRERKYYGYTF. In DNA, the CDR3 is TGCAGCGTTGGTCTCAGGGAAAGGAAGTACTATGGCTACACCTTC. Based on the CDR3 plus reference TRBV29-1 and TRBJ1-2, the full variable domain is SAVISQKPSRDICQRGTSLTIQCQVDSQVTMMFWYRQQPGQSLTLIATANQGSEATYESGFVIDKFPISRPNLTFSTLTVSNMSPEDSSIYLCSVGLRERKYYGYTFGSGTRLTVV.

The DNA of the CDR3 is TGTGCCAGCACCACCGGGGGAGTTGGAAACATTCAGTACTTC. Its protein is CASTTGGVGNIQYF. The chain uses TRBV28 and TRBJ2-4; D perhaps matches TRBD2 (6 bases). The CDR3 is 14 amino acids. Per germline, CDR1 MDHEN and CDR2 SYDVKM. The V gene lost 7 bases and the J gene lost 6 bases, with 16 bases spanning the gap.